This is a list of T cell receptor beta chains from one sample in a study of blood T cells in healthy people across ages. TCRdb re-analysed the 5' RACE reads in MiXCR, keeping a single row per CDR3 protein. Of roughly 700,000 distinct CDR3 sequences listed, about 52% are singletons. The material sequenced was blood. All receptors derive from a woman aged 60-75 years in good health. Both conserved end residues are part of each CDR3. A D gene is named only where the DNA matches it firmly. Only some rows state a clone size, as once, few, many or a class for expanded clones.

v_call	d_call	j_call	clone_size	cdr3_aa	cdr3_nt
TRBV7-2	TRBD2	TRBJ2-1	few	CASRPPPGLAGVGQFF	TGTGCCAGCAGACCCCCACCGGGACTAGCGGGCGTTGGGCAGTTCTTC
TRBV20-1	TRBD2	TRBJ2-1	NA	CSASAWTSGRRYNEQFF	TGCAGTGCTAGCGCCTGGACTAGCGGGAGGAGGTACAATGAGCAGTTCTTC
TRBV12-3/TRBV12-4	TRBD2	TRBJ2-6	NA	CASSLAGGANVLTF	TGTGCCAGCAGCCTAGCGGGCGGGGCCAACGTCCTGACTTTC
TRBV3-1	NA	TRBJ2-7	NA	CASSQGASLILLEQYF	TGTGCCAGCAGCCAAGGGGCTTCCCTAATTCTACTCGAGCAGTACTTC
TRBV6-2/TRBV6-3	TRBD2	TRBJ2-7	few	CASTGATSGMYEQYF	TGTGCCAGCACCGGTGCGACTAGCGGGATGTACGAGCAGTACTTC
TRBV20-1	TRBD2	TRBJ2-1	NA	CSAELAGGRNEQFF	TGCAGTGCTGAACTAGCGGGAGGGCGAAATGAGCAGTTCTTC
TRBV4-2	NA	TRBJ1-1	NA	CASSQGPGDMNTEAFF	TGTGCCAGCAGCCAAGGCCCGGGCGACATGAACACTGAAGCTTTCTTT
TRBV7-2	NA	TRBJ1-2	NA	CASSLSQGDYTF	TGTGCCAGCAGCTTATCACAGGGAGACTACACCTTC
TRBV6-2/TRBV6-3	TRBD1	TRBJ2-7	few	CASSYVLGQGPYEQYF	TGTGCCAGCAGTTACGTCTTGGGACAGGGCCCATACGAGCAGTACTTC
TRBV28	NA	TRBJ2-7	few	CASSFGRGPYEQYF	TGTGCCAGCAGTTTTGGCCGGGGCCCCTACGAGCAGTACTTC
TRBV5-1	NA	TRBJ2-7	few	CASSWGGGDDRYTYEQYF	TGCGCCAGCAGCTGGGGCGGCGGAGATGACAGGTATACCTACGAGCAGTACTTC
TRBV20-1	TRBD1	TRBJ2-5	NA	CSASTGQGRAQYF	TGCAGTGCTTCGACGGGACAGGGGAGAGCCCAGTACTTC
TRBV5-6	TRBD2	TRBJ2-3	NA	CACSGGLAADTQYF	TGTGCCTGCAGCGGGGGACTAGCAGCAGATACGCAGTATTTT
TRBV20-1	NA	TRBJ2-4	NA	CSAPTKNIQYF	TGCAGTGCCCCGACCAAAAACATTCAGTACTTC